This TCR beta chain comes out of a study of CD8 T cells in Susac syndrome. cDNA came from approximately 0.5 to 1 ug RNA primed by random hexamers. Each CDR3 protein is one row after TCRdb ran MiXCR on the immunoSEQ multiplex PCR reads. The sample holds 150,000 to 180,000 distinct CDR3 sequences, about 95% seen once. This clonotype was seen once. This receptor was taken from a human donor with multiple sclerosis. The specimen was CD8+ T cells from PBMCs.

The CDR3 loop reads CSVLSQGPEAFF. Here the CDR3 DNA reads TGCAGCGTCCTATCGCAGGGGCCCGAAGCTTTCTTT. The V call is TRBV29-1, the J call TRBJ1-1, with a possible D match to TRBD1 (6 bases). The germline CDR1 and CDR2 sequences are SQVTM and ANQGSEA. This CDR3 region has 12 residues. The V and J ends lost 6 bases and 8 bases respectively, with 16 bases between them.